This passage covers 14 T cell receptor beta chains from one sample sequenced in a study of a mutant IDH1 vaccine in newly diagnosed glioma. The time point: baseline, week 1 (first vaccination visit). Specified treatment: pre-vaccination baseline after standard-of-care therapy. Some clones are missing from TCRdb's copy, which holds only in-frame ones; the method was immunoSEQ multiplex PCR. The sample holds tens of thousands of clones, roughly 78% seen once. Sequencing used PBMCs, obtained from a glioma patient treated with radiotherapy, temozolomide or both. These receptors all stem from a man aged 35 to 55 with glioma. Some clones in this sample may be carry-over from other donors' samples.

The chain has TRBV4-2 and TRBJ1-2; no clear D gene. Trimming stripped 0 bases from V and 4 bases from J, with 18 bases between. Per the germline V gene, CDR1 is LGHNA and CDR2 is YNFKEQ. This CDR3 contains 17 residues. In nucleotides, the CDR3 is TGTGCCAGCAGCCAAGATTACCTGGGAGGACCTATCTATGGCTACACCTTC. Residues: CASSQDYLGGPIYGYTF.

This CDR3 is CAWSTGQGFFMANTEAFF. The CDR3 nucleotides read TGTGCCTGGAGTACGGGACAGGGATTTTTTATGGCGAACACTGAAGCTTTCTTT. The chain links TRBV30 to TRBJ1-1, with TRBD1 matching 9 bases. J gave up 1 base and V 2 bases, and 14 bases lay outside the gene matches. The germline CDR1 and CDR2 sequences are GTSNPN and SVGIG (reference sequence). This CDR3 has 18 amino acids.

CDR3 sequence (DNA): TGTGCCAGCAGCTCCGGAAGGCAATCGAACACCGGGGAGCTGTTTTTT. It encodes CASSSGRQSNTGELFF. This sequence joins TRBV5-4 and TRBJ2-2, with unresolved D. The CDR3 loop spans 16 amino acids. The V gene's germline CDR1 is SGHNT and CDR2 YYREEE (reference sequence). V was cut by 3 bases and J by 0 bases, with 12 bases left in between.

This sequence joins TRBV29-1 and TRBJ1-1, with D perhaps TRBD1 (5 bases). Trimming took 7 bases from V and 3 from J, leaving 15 bases between them. The CDR3 totals 13 residues. The germline CDR1 and CDR2 sequences are SQVTM and ANQGSEA. The CDR3 spells CSASLGQDTEAFF. The CDR3 coding sequence is TGCAGCGCAAGCCTGGGGCAAGACACTGAAGCTTTCTTT.

The chain uses TRBV5-1 and TRBJ2-7; no clear D. V lost 1 base, J lost 2 bases, and 10 bases lay in between. Germline-derived CDR1 and CDR2 are SGHRS and YFSETQ. The CDR3 totals 14 residues. The CDR3 bases are TGCGCCAGCAGCTTGAACCCCGGGCCCTACGAGCAGTACTTC. Its protein product is CASSLNPGPYEQYF.

This clone was observed a single time. This chain connects TRBV5-1 to TRBJ2-5; 7 bases map to TRBD1. Unmatched junction bases numbered 3, after V lost 0 bases and J lost 1 base. Germline assignment: CDR1 SGHRS and CDR2 YFSETQ. This CDR3 region has 15 residues. This CDR3 reads CASSLDGTVQETQYF. The DNA for the CDR3 is TGCGCCAGCAGCTTGGATGGGACAGTCCAAGAGACCCAGTACTTC.

The J gene is TRBJ2-2, the V gene TRBV5-4, with no clear D. The CDR3 sequence is 12 residues long. CDR1 is SGHNT and CDR2 is YYREEE in the germline V gene (reference sequence). V lost 2 bases, J lost 6 bases, and 5 bases lay in between. The CDR3 is CASSFEAGELFF. DNA for the CDR3: TGTGCCAGCAGCTTTGAGGCCGGGGAGCTGTTTTTT.

The sample holds a few counts of this clone. The J gene is TRBJ2-7, the V gene TRBV4-3; D is unresolved. Germline values: CDR1 LGHNA, CDR2 YSLEER. The CDR3 is made up of 14 amino acids. Trimming removed 0 bases at V and 2 bases at J, with 8 bases between. This chain's CDR3 is CASSQDPIAYEQYF. The CDR3 nucleotides read TGCGCCAGCAGCCAAGATCCAATAGCCTACGAGCAGTACTTC.

The rearrangement joins TRBV11-1 to TRBJ1-1, with 8 bases matching TRBD1. The V and J ends lost 5 bases and 5 bases, in that order; junction bases with no gene match: 10. The CDR3 contains 15 residues. Per the germline V gene, CDR1 is SGHAT and CDR2 is FQDESV (reference sequence). The CDR3 nucleotides are TGTGCCAGCAGCACCTGGACAGGGAAGGAGACTGAAGCTTTCTTT. This codes for CASSTWTGKETEAFF.

The chain recombines TRBV19 with TRBJ2-5, with D possibly matching TRBD2 (5 bases). V dropped 5 bases and J dropped 1 base, with 11 bases sitting between them. This CDR3 contains 14 residues. Germline assignment: CDR1 LNHDA and CDR2 SQIVND (reference sequence). CDR3 region: CASSADWVQETQYF. CDR3 nucleotides: TGTGCCAGTAGTGCGGACTGGGTCCAAGAGACCCAGTACTTC. Full variable domain (rest looked up from reference TRBV19 and TRBJ2-5): DGGITQSPKYLFRKEGQNVTLSCEQNLNHDAMYWYRQDPGQGLRLIYYSQIVNDFQKGDIAEGYSVSREKKESFPLTVTSAQKNPTAFYLCASSADWVQETQYFGPGTRLLVL.

The chain uses TRBV29-1 and TRBJ2-3; TRBD1 agrees at 10 bases. The CDR3 extends over 16 amino acids. CDR1 and CDR2 from the germline V gene are SQVTM and ANQGSEA. The trim removed 3 bases at V and 0 bases at J, leaving 6 bases unmatched. DNA for the CDR3: TGCAGCGTTGAGCGGACAGGGGGTTTTAGCACAGATACGCAGTATTTT. This encodes CSVERTGGFSTDTQYF.

This sequence joins TRBV14 and TRBJ2-3, with 10 bases identical to TRBD2. The length of the CDR3 is 20 residues. The trim removed 4 bases at V and 0 bases at J, leaving 16 bases unmatched. Looked up from germline, CDR1 is SGHDN and CDR2 is FVKESK. The CDR3 DNA reads as TGTGCCAGCAGCCTATTAGGAGGGCTAGCGGGGGCCCACAGCACAGATACGCAGTATTTT. It specifies CASSLLGGLAGAHSTDTQYF.

Sample share makes this clone medium-sized (0.01 to 0.1%). The chain uses TRBV7-2 and TRBJ2-7; TRBD1 matches at 7 bases. From germline, CDR1 is SGHTA and CDR2 FQGNSA. This CDR3 contains 14 residues. Trimming took 5 bases from V and 0 from J; bases not matched to a gene: 4. Here the CDR3 reads CASSPRDSSYEQYF. Here the CDR3 DNA reads TGTGCCAGCAGCCCCCGGGACAGCTCCTACGAGCAGTACTTC.

The CDR3 region is CASTQGSNSGANVLTF. The CDR3 DNA sequence: TGCGCCAGCACCCAGGGTTCAAACTCTGGGGCCAACGTCCTGACTTTC. This chain connects TRBV5-1 to TRBJ2-6, with TRBD1 as a possible D gene (5 bases). The CDR3 extends over 16 amino acids. Germline lookup yields CDR1 SGHRS and CDR2 YFSETQ. V shed 6 bases and J shed 0 bases, with 13 bases lying between them. The full variable domain, its missing parts supplied by reference TRBV5-1 and TRBJ2-6, is KAGVTQTPRYLIKTRGQQVTLSCSPISGHRSVSWYQQTPGQGLQFLFEYFSETQRNKGNFPGRFSGRQFSNSRSEMNVSTLELGDSALYLCASTQGSNSGANVLTFGAGSRLTVL.